This TCR beta chain is drawn from a study of blood T cell repertoires in COVID-19 (TCRdb year 2020). About the full investigation: Samples covering the acute and convalescent phases of COVID-19 were provided by collaborators in the United States, Italy and Spain. The material from the prospective study consisted of cDNA or gDNA derived from T cells, B-cell-depleted T cells, or PBMCs. The dataset comprised deeply sampled blood TCRbeta repertoires from subjects exposed to, actively infected with, or recovered from COVID-19. The repertoires were released in a freely available public database intended as a resource for research on the immune response to SARS-CoV-2. Samples were obtained from the ongoing ImmuneRACE study (first 160 participants) and from some 1,200 subjects provided by 6 global collaborators. The sample metadata nearly always contained a de-identified subject ID, COVID-19 status, age in years and sex. HLA class I and class II types, where available, came from metadata supplied by the sample provider rather than from assay-based typing. Findings and caveats that apply to the study as a whole: How much clinical and demographic metadata was included differed by source and by participant, and the metadata was provided uncurated.

Participants in the prospective study were enrolled through a virtual design, were aged about 18 to 89 years, and lived in roughly 24 United States geographic areas. In the prospective study, participants were assigned to cohorts based on the clinical history participants reported in a screening survey and a study questionnaire. In the prospective study, mobile phlebotomists collected whole blood, serum and a nasopharyngeal or oropharyngeal swab from each participant. Participants in the prospective study had the option to provide additional blood draws and questionnaires over a 2-month period. Blood samples from the prospective study were shipped frozen or at room temperature prior to DNA extraction. Points on this clone: This clone's antigen is unknown. No quality values exist for individual bases; no much larger clone is one base distant.

TCRbeta CDR3 regions were amplified from genomic DNA by means of the immunoSEQ Assay, a bias-controlled multiplex PCR. As for the original processing: Within the assay, amplification of reference gene primers was used to estimate how many nucleated cells each sample contained. Sequence reads were collapsed and filtered to measure the absolute abundance of every unique TCRbeta CDR3 rearrangement. For each sample, productive Simpson clonality was calculated by taking the square root of Simpson's diversity index across productive rearrangements. The table comes from immuneACCESS by way of TCRdb, which keeps in-frame sequences with V and J called. Part of the clones is missing from these tables; in studies checked, under half for an unresolved V gene and the rest for unknown reasons. That table is the source of V, J and clone size, and D and trimming were worked out from the DNA. The sample table contains 300,000 to 350,000 clones; only one count was recorded for nearly 90% of them. Together, the top ten hold around 4.5% of the sample.

The CDR3 starts with the cysteine, ends with the phenylalanine, and has 12 residues. The kept DNA is CDR3 alone, 36 bases in frame from the first base. Unmatched junction bases come to 0, with V trimmed by 5 bases and J by 3 bases. This clonotype was obtained from a woman aged 18 to 35 with acute COVID-19. Sequencing used PBMCs or T cells enriched from blood (not recorded which). The chain is assembled from TRBV12-3 or TRBV12-4 and TRBJ1-2; TRBD1 lines up with 7 middle nucleotides. The CDR3 reads as follows: CASSQGDYGYTF. The DNA sequence follows: TGTGCCAGCAGTCAGGGGGACTATGGCTACACCTTC.